Ten or more counts support the clone carrying this TCR beta chain. Antigen specificity is unknown. The sample is drawn from a study of Graves' ophthalmopathy and Graves' hyperthyroidism. General observations from the study: Thyroid clonotypes that were expanded above 0.001 frequency mostly also appeared in blood. Cross-validated, the 13-signature model showed 87.88%/81.08% sensitivity/specificity, and 80%/75% in the test set.

The V gene's germline CDR1 is SGHAT and CDR2 FQNNGV. V lost 10 bases, J lost 8 bases, and 12 bases stayed unmatched. The CDR3 contains 13 residues. Certain patients, namely those with other autoimmune diseases, uncontrolled infections, pregnancy or lactation, were excluded. The PBMCs originated from roughly 9.6 ml of fresh peripheral blood. Transcripts of RNA were the source for amplifying TCR beta CDR3 regions. Second-round multiplex PCR came after first-round RT-PCR with HTBI primers. TCRdb reprocessed the multiplex PCR reads with MiXCR, giving one entry per CDR3 protein. This table has over 200,000 distinct CDR3 sequences, 25% to 30% appearing once.

This chain uses TRBV11-2 with TRBJ1-2; TRBD1 aligns across 8 bases. The sequence came from a man aged 45 to 65 with Graves' ophthalmopathy. The sequenced sample consisted of peripheral blood. DNA of the CDR3: TGTGCCAACAGTGACAGGGGAATGGGAGGCTACACCTTC. Its protein product is CANSDRGMGGYTF.